The sequence of this T cell receptor (beta chain) was determined in a study of T cells in Graves' hyperthyroidism and ophthalmopathy. Researchers amplified the TCR beta CDR3 regions from RNA transcripts. HTBI primers were employed in a first-round RT-PCR of the TCR CDR3. From the multiplex PCR reads, TCRdb called clonotypes with MiXCR, one entry per CDR3 protein. Of roughly 500,000 distinct CDR3 sequences detected, about half appear once; the ten largest clones hold around 20%. This clonotype was observed many times. Its antigen is unknown. Study conclusions and caveats: Blood samples included most of the expanded thyroid clonotypes exceeding 0.001. Ophthalmopathy got predicted by the model a median around six months before its onset.

Deletions cut 0 bases from V and 4 bases from J, with 14 bases between. Germline lookup yields CDR1 SGHTS and CDR2 YDEGEE. This CDR3 region has 15 residues. Patients having uncontrolled infection, another autoimmune disease, pregnancy or lactation were not included. Clinical symptoms, serum thyroxine, TRAb, thyroid ultrasound and orbital computed tomography informed diagnoses. Specimen: peripheral blood or thyroid tissue (not recorded which). The rearrangement uses TRBV5-8 and TRBJ2-7; possible D gene TRBD2, 5 bases. The TCR comes from an adult woman with Graves' disease, either hyperthyroidism or ophthalmopathy (not recorded which). CDR3 in amino acids: CASSLGGTSAYEQYF. CDR3 DNA sequence: TGTGCCAGCAGCTTGGGAGGCACTAGTGCTTACGAGCAGTACTTC.